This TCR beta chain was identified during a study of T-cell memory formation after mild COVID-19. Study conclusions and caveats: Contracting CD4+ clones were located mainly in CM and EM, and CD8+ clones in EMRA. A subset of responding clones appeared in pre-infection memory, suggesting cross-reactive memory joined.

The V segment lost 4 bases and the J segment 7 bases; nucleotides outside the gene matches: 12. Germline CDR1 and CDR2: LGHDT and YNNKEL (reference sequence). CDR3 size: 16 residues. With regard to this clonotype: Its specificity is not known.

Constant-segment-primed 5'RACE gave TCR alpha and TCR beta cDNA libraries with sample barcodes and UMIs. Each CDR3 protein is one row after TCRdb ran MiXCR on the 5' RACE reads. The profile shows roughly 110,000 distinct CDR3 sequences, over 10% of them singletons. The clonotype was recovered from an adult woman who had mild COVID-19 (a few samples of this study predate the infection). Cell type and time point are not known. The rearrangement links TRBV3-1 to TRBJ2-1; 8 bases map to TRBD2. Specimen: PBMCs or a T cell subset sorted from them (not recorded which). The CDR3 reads CASSPPLLAGVNEQFF. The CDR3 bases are TGTGCCAGCAGCCCGCCTCTTCTAGCGGGTGTAAATGAGCAGTTCTTC.